The clone carrying this T cell receptor beta chain was seen only once. These data originate in a study of T cells and Merkel cell carcinoma outcomes. The protocol was immunoSEQ multiplex PCR, while the TCRdb copy is restricted to in-frame clones and leaves out a portion. The sample consists of 2,800 or so clones, around 96% of them appearing once. V lost 0 bases to trimming and J lost 4 bases, with 16 bases between them. This CDR3 spans 18 amino acids. Germline V gene data show CDR1 as LGHNA and CDR2 as YNFKEQ. The chain carries TRBV4-2 and TRBJ1-6; D unclear. Sequences were obtained from tumor tissue from Merkel cell carcinoma. The TCR originated in a human donor with Merkel cell carcinoma. The CDR3 DNA follows: TGTGCCAGCAGCCAAGACTTGGCACCAAACCTGTATAATTCACCCCTCCACTTT. Protein: CASSQDLAPNLYNSPLHF.